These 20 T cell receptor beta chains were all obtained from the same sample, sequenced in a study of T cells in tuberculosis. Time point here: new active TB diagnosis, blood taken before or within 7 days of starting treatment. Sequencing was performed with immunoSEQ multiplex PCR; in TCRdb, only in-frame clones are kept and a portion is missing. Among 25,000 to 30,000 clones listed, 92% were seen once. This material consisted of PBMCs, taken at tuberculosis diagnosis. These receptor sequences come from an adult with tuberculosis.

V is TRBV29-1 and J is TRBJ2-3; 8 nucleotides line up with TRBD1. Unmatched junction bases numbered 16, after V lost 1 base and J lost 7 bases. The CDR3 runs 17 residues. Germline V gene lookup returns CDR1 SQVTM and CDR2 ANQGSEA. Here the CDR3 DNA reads TGCAGCGTTGAAGCCTATCACAGGGGGAGTCTTGTAAATACGCAGTATTTT. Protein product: CSVEAYHRGSLVNTQYF.

CDR3 residues: CASSLSRGSGANVLTF. CDR3 nucleotides: TGTGCCAGCAGCTTGAGCCGAGGCTCTGGGGCCAACGTCCTGACTTTC. The V gene is TRBV11-2, the J gene TRBJ2-6; D remains unclear. V was trimmed by 3 bases and J by 0 bases, leaving 9 bases between them. Germline lookup yields CDR1 SGHAT and CDR2 FQNNGV. This CDR3 contains 16 residues.

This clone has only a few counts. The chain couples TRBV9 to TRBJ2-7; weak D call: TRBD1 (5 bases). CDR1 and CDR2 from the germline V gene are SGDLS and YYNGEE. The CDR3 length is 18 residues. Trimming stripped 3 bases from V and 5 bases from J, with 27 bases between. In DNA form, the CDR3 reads TGTGCCAGCAGCGCTTCTGGGGCCTACTATTGGAATTCCAACGAGCAGTACTTC. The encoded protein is CASSASGAYYWNSNEQYF. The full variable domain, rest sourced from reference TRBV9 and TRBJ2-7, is DSGVTQTPKHLITATGQRVTLRCSPRSGDLSVYWYQQSLDQGLQFLIQYYNGEERAKGNILERFSAQQFPDLHSELNLSSLELGDSALYFCASSASGAYYWNSNEQYFGPGTRLTVT.

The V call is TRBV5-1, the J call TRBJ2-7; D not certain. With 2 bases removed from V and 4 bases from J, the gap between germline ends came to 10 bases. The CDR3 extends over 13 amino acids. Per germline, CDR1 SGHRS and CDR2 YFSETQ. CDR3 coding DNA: TGCGCCAGCAGCTTCATCCCCGGGTACGAGCAGTACTTC. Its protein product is CASSFIPGYEQYF.

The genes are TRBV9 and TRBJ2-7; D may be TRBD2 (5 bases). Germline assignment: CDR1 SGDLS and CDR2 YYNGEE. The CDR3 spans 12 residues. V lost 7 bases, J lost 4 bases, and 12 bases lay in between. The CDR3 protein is CASSGDAYEQYF. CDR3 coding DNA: TGTGCCAGCTCCGGGGATGCTTACGAGCAGTACTTC.

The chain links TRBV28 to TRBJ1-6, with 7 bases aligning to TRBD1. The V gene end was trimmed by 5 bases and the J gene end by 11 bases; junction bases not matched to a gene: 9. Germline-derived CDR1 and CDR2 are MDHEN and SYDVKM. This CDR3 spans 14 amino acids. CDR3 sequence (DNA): TGTGCCAGCAGTCCACAAGACAGGGTTGCACCCCTCCACTTT. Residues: CASSPQDRVAPLHF.

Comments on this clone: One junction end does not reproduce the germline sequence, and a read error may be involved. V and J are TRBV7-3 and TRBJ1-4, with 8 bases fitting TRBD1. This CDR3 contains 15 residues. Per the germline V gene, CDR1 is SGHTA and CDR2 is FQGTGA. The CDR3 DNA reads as TGTGCCAGCAGCGTAACAGGGGGAGCTAATGAAAAACTGTTTTTT. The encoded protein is CASSVTGGANEKLFF. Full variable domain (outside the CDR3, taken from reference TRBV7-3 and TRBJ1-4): GAGVSQTPSNKVTEKGKYVELRCDPISGHTALYWYRQSLGQGPEFLIYFQGTGAADDSGLPNDRFFAVRPEGSVSTLKIQRTERGDSAVYLCASSVTGGANEKLFFGSGTQLSVL.

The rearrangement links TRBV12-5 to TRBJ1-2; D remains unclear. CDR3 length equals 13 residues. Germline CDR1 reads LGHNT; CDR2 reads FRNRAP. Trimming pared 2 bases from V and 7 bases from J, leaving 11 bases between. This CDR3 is CASGLSGISGYTF. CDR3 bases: TGTGCTAGTGGTTTGTCGGGGATCTCTGGCTACACCTTC. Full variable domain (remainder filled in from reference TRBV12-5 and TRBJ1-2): DARVTQTPRHKVTEMGQEVTMRCQPILGHNTVFWYRQTMMQGLELLAYFRNRAPLDDSGMPKDRFSAEMPDATLATLKIQPSEPRDSAVYFCASGLSGISGYTFGSGTRLTVV.

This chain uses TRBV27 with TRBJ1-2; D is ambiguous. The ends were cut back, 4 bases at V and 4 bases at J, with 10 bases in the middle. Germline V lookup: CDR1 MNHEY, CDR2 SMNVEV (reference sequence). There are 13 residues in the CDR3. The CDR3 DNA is TGTGCCAGCAGTTCCCAAATCGGCTATGGCTACACCTTC. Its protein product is CASSSQIGYGYTF.

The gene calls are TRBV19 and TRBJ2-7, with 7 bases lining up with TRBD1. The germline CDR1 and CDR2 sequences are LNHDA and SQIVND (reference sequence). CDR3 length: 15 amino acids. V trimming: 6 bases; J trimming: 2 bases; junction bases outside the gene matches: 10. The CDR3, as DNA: TGTGCCAGTAGCTCCTCGGGACAGCTCCCCTACGAGCAGTACTTC. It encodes CASSSSGQLPYEQYF. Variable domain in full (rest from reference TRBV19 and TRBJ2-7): DGGITQSPKYLFRKEGQNVTLSCEQNLNHDAMYWYRQDPGQGLRLIYYSQIVNDFQKGDIAEGYSVSREKKESFPLTVTSAQKNPTAFYLCASSSSGQLPYEQYFGPGTRLTVT.

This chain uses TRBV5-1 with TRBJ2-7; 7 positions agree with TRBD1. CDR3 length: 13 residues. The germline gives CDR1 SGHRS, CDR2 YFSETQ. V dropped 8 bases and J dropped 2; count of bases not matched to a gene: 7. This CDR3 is CASTGTDTYEQYF. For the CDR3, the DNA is TGCGCCAGTACGGGGACAGACACCTACGAGCAGTACTTC.

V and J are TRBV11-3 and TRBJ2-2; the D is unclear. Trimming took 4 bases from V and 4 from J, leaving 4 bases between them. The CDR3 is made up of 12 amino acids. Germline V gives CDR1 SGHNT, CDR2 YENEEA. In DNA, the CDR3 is TGTGCCAGCAGCTGGGCCACCGGGGAGCTGTTTTTT. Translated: CASSWATGELFF. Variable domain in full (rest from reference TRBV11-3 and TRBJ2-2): EAGVVQSPRYKIIEKKQPVAFWCNPISGHNTLYWYLQNLGQGPELLIRYENEEAVDDSQLPKDRFSAERLKGVDSTLKIQPAELGDSAVYLCASSWATGELFFGEGSRLTVL.

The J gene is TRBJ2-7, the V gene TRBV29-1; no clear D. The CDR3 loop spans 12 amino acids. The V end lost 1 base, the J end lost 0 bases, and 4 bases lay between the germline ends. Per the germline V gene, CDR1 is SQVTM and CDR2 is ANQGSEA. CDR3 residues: CSVEAGSYEQYF. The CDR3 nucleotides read TGCAGCGTTGAAGCAGGCTCCTACGAGCAGTACTTC.

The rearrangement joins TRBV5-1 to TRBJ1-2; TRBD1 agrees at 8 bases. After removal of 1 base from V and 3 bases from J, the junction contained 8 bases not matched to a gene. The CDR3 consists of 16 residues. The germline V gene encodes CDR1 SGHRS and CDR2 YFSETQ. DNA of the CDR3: TGCGCCAGCAGCTTGAGGCAGGGGGCGCAGGACTATGGCTACACCTTC. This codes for CASSLRQGAQDYGYTF.

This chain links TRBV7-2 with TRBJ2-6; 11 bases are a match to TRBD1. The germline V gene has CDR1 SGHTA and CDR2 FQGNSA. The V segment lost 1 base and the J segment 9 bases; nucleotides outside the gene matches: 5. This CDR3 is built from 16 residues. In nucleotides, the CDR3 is TGTGCCAGCAGCTTAGTCGGGACAGGGGGAGGCAACGTCCTGACTTTC. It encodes CASSLVGTGGGNVLTF.

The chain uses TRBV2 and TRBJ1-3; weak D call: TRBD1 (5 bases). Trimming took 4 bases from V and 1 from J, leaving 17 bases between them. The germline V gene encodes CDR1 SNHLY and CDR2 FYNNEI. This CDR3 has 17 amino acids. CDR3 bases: TGTGCCAGCAGTGCCTTCCAGGCAGGGAGGTCTGGAAACACCATATATTTT. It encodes CASSAFQAGRSGNTIYF. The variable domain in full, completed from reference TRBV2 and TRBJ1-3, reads EPEVTQTPSHQVTQMGQEVILRCVPISNHLYFYWYRQILGQKVEFLVSFYNNEISEKSEIFDDQFSVERPDGSNFTLKIRSTKLEDSAMYFCASSAFQAGRSGNTIYFGEGSWLTVV.

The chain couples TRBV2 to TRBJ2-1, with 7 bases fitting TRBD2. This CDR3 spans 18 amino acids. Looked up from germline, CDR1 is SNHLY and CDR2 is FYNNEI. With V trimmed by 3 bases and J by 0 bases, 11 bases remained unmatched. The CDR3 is CASSDRLAHRSSYNEQFF. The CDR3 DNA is TGTGCCAGCAGTGATCGACTAGCTCATAGGAGCTCCTACAATGAGCAGTTCTTC.

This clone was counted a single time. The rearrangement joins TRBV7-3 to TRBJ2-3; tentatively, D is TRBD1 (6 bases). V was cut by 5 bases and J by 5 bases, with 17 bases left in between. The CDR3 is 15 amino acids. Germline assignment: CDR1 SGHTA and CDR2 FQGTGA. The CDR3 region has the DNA TGTGCCAGCAGCCCTTCGGGGCGAGGGGGAGATACGCAGTATTTT. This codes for CASSPSGRGGDTQYF.

The CDR3 protein is CASNNLAGLSYEQYF. In DNA, the CDR3 is TGTGCCAGCAACAACTTAGCCGGACTCTCCTACGAGCAGTACTTC. The J gene is TRBJ2-7, the V gene TRBV6-5; tentatively, D is TRBD2 (5 bases). Trimming cost V 7 bases and J 0 bases, with 16 bases left between them. CDR3 length equals 15 residues. Germline values: CDR1 MNHEY, CDR2 SVGAGI.

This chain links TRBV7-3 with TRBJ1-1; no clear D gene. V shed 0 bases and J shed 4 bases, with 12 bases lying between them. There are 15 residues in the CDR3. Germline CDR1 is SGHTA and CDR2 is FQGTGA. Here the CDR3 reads CASSLTPAVFTEAFF. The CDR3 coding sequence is TGTGCCAGCAGCTTAACTCCGGCGGTGTTCACTGAAGCTTTCTTT.